A selection of T cell receptor beta chains follows, all from one sample in a study of CD8 T cells in ankylosing spondylitis. TCRdb itself ran the 5' RACE reads through MiXCR, one entry per CDR3 protein. Seen here are a few hundred thousand distinct CDR3 sequences, approximately 12% observed once, and the top ten hold approximately 6.2%. Sequencing was performed on blood, either unsorted or a sorted T cell fraction (not recorded which). The receptor set was obtained from a male donor with ankylosing spondylitis. CDR3s include the opening cysteine and the closing phenylalanine or tryptophan.

V gene,CDR3 protein
TRBV12-3/TRBV12-4,CASRLAGGSRYGYTF
TRBV20-1,CSAGGVSGSTDTQYF
TRBV12-3/TRBV12-4,CASRVGVSYEQYF
TRBV20-1,CSARQGRDTQYF
TRBV5-1,CASSLRGLGNQPQHF
TRBV14,CASSQERNFVGRRGYTF
TRBV12-3/TRBV12-4,CASSPEARGYTF
TRBV6-5,CASSSGAGVTDTQYF
TRBV20-1,CSARVVRPSGQETQYF
TRBV15,CATSRPGQETRTTEAFF
TRBV7-2,CASSLALLGLAGESSYNEQFF
TRBV15,CATSSSFSWAGLNTEAFF
TRBV20-1,CSARGLAGEETQYF
TRBV29-1,CSVESGRTDTQYF
TRBV5-6,CASSPGQIQETQYF
TRBV10-3,CAISGKLAGPFGGSTDTQYF
TRBV5-1,CASSQDGNTGELFF
TRBV7-6,CASSVLAGDYNEQFF
TRBV5-1,CASSREGLAGESSYNEQFF
TRBV7-8,CASSIGTGSGYGYTF
TRBV24-1,CATSDATGPRGTGELFF
TRBV6-2/TRBV6-3,CASSYLKDCRQGYSSYNSPLHF
TRBV3-1,CASSSSGRARGNEQFF
TRBV6-5,CASSSVAGAEDTQYF
TRBV10-3,CATRGDRANGELFF
TRBV7-8,CASRRRRGNTGELFF
TRBV12-3/TRBV12-4,CASSSPGAGVVRAFF
TRBV5-1,CASSLFPGSYNEQFF
TRBV5-1,CASSPRTSGAGTDTQYF
TRBV29-1,CSGGGTVYNEQFF
TRBV27,CASSISPRRMNTEAFF
TRBV7-9,CASSLASGGPSDTQYF
TRBV4-2,CASSQEVAGGGADTQYF
TRBV3-1,CASSPRQDPYNEQFF
TRBV5-1,CASSLISGNTIYF
TRBV29-1,CSGNRGGQDTQYF
TRBV7-9,CASSPLDEQFF
TRBV5-1,CASSLAETSRRRSYNEQFF
TRBV20-1,CSARVGGFSTDTQYF
TRBV9,CASSNVDRAYEQYF
TRBV18,CASSPLAGSTGELFF
TRBV15,CATSNTRWDFTDTQYF
TRBV7-9,CASSLDRADQPQHF
TRBV20-1,CSAPGPLYEQYF
TRBV20-1,CSARGGRGVSDTQYF
TRBV9,CASSARGATNEKLFF
TRBV3-1,CASSLQWSAGSETQYF
TRBV12-3/TRBV12-4,CASSLIRDIQYF
TRBV20-1,CSARADSNNSPLHF
TRBV11-2,CASGNSGSANEQFF
TRBV11-3,CASSFGASSGTQYF
TRBV29-1,CSVEIAGAFIQYF
TRBV5-1,CASSFDRGDFGNQPQHF
TRBV20-1,CSALAGPAYEQYF
TRBV19,CASSPYAGSPDTQYF